This entry features one T cell receptor beta chain sequence. There is no known antigen for this receptor. Base-call qualities are not available, and no considerably larger clone is one nucleotide away. The data originate from a study of control samples from healthy donors and cancer patients (dated by TCRdb to about 2020). CDR1 WSHSY and CDR2 SAAADI were looked up in the germline V gene. V and J are truncated by 0 bases and 7 bases respectively, leaving an intervening sequence of 15 bases. From the cysteine up to the phenylalanine, the CDR3 has a length of 16 residues. Only the CDR3 DNA is retained, 48 bases long and in frame from the first base. Preparation of the library involved the immunoSEQ multiplex PCR assay. This immuneACCESS table, as held by TCRdb, lists in-frame sequences with V and J called but not all clones. Of the missing ones, under half trace to an unresolved V gene in checked studies; the others have no known cause. For this sample there are 85,000 to 90,000 clones; approximately 81% appear just once. The ten biggest clones cover more than 2% of the sample.

This clonotype was sampled from a woman in her forties in good health. The receptor chain draws on TRBV10-2 and TRBJ1-4; perhaps TRBD1 is the D gene, with 5 bases matching. The specimen was blood. The DNA sequence is TGCGCCAGCAGTGAGTCGAGCACCGGGAGGGGTGAAAAACTGTTTTTT. The encoded protein is CASSESSTGRGEKLFF.